This note documents a single TCR beta chain sequence. Antigen unknown. These data are taken from a study of identical twins. Study observations and caveats: Modelling approaches yielded underestimates of out-of-frame TCR alpha sharing between monozygotic twins.

TCRdb itself ran the 5' RACE reads through MiXCR, one entry per CDR3 protein. The table has about 190,000 distinct CDR3 sequences, 15% to 20% seen once. There are 17 residues in the CDR3. The junction had 6 bases not matched to a gene; V was cut back by 4 bases and J by 0 bases. Looked up from germline, CDR1 is SGHDT and CDR2 is YYEEEE. The sample was also reused in another study, on T cells expressing NK-cell markers.

This sequence originates from a woman between 18 and 30 years old in good health. The sequenced material came from CD8+ T cells sorted from blood. V is TRBV5-6 and J is TRBJ2-1, with TRBD2 matching 11 bases. The DNA for the CDR3 is TGTGCCAGCAGCATGGGACTAGCGGTTAGCTCCTACAATGAGCAGTTCTTC. This gives the protein CASSMGLAVSSYNEQFF.